Listed here are 8 T cell receptor beta chains from one sample, sequenced in a study of CD8+ T cells in alopecia areata. TCR sequencing used cDNA made by reverse transcription of extracted RNA. Method: immunoSEQ multiplex PCR; TCRdb's copy keeps in-frame clones and lacks some. The sample holds 110,000 to 150,000 clones; about two thirds are singletons and the top ten take around 34%. Sequencing was carried out using CD8+ T cells sorted from blood. These receptor sequences come from a human donor in good health.

CDR3 sequence reads: CASSFSGTAYEQYF. The CDR3 DNA follows: TGTGCCAGCAGCTTCTCCGGGACAGCCTACGAGCAGTACTTC. The chain joins TRBV11-2 to TRBJ2-7; TRBD1 aligns across 7 bases. The ends lost 3 bases at V and 2 bases at J; junction bases unmatched: 4. The CDR3 has 14 residues. The germline gives CDR1 SGHAT, CDR2 FQNNGV.

This clone was seen more than once but under ten times. The chain employs TRBV9 and TRBJ2-3; no clear D. Per the germline V gene, CDR1 is SGDLS and CDR2 is YYNGEE. CDR3 length: 13 residues. V dropped 0 bases and J dropped 4 bases, with 6 bases sitting between them. The DNA for the CDR3 is TGTGCCAGCAGCGTAGATGGGGCAGATACGCAGTATTTT. Encoded protein: CASSVDGADTQYF. Supplemented by reference TRBV9 and TRBJ2-3, the full variable domain reads DSGVTQTPKHLITATGQRVTLRCSPRSGDLSVYWYQQSLDQGLQFLIQYYNGEERAKGNILERFSAQQFPDLHSELNLSSLELGDSALYFCASSVDGADTQYFGPGTRLTVL.

The CDR3 DNA reads as TGTGCCAGCAGCGTATTGGGGGGGACTAGCGGGAACCATGAGCAGTTCTTC. Translating gives CASSVLGGTSGNHEQFF. J is TRBJ2-1 and V is TRBV9; 13 bases align to TRBD2. CDR1 and CDR2 (germline): SGDLS, YYNGEE. The junction had 9 bases not matched to a gene; V was cut back by 1 base and J by 8 bases. This CDR3 has 17 residues.

V gene TRBV6-6 combines with J gene TRBJ1-1; D gene ambiguous. Germline V lookup: CDR1 MNHNY, CDR2 SVGAGI (reference sequence). V was clipped by 4 bases and J by 6 bases, with 9 bases between them. The CDR3 sequence is 12 residues long. For the CDR3, the DNA is TGTGCCAGCAGTTCGTCGAGCCCTGAAGCTTTCTTT. Its translation: CASSSSSPEAFF.

The V gene is TRBV2, the J gene TRBJ2-2; the match to TRBD2 covers 7 bases. V was clipped by 5 bases and J by 0 bases; unmatched bases: 12. CDR1 is SNHLY, CDR2 FYNNEI, per germline. The CDR3 is 18 residues long. CDR3 nucleotides: TGTGCCAGCAGTCTTTTCATTAGCGGGCCTACGAACACCGGGGAGCTGTTTTTT. Its protein product is CASSLFISGPTNTGELFF.

There are a few counts of this clone. This CDR3 is CASSSTWGQYF. CDR3 coding DNA: TGTGCCAGCAGTTCCACATGGGGGCAGTACTTC. The chain links TRBV6-5 to TRBJ2-7, with unresolved D. Germline assignment: CDR1 MNHEY and CDR2 SVGAGI. V lost 4 bases and J lost 9, with 10 bases in between. The CDR3 has 11 residues.

The chain joins TRBV9 to TRBJ2-1; D is ambiguous. Germline CDR1 SGDLS, CDR2 YYNGEE. V was trimmed by 4 bases and J by 0 bases, leaving 5 bases between them. CDR3 length: 13 residues. This CDR3 is CASSYGSYNEQFF. DNA of the CDR3: TGTGCCAGCAGCTACGGCTCCTACAATGAGCAGTTCTTC.

The V call is TRBV6-5, the J call TRBJ2-1; the match to TRBD2 covers 10 bases. V gave up 4 bases and J gave up 5 bases; unmatched junction bases: 8. Germline-derived CDR1 and CDR2 are MNHEY and SVGAGI. CDR3 size: 16 residues. For the CDR3, the DNA is TGTGCCAGCAGTTTCGGGACTAGCGTACCTAACAATGAGCAGTTCTTC. Amino acids: CASSFGTSVPNNEQFF.